What follows are 30 T cell receptor beta chains derived from one specimen sequenced in a study of shared clonotypes between healthy human individuals. TCRdb's copy holds only in-frame clones and misses some; the assay was immunoSEQ multiplex PCR. The profile shows about 820,000 clones, nearly 95% of them singletons. Terminally differentiated effector memory CD45RA+ cells were excluded from the naive CD8 cells, which were CD45RO-negative and positively selected for CCR7. Sequenced input: naive CD8+ T cells sorted from blood. The source of these receptors is a man aged 30-40 years in good health.

The chain uses TRBV7-9 and TRBJ2-2; D is unresolved. CDR3 length: 14 amino acids. Trimming pared 2 bases from V and 7 bases from J, leaving 11 bases between. Germline assignment: CDR1 SEHNR and CDR2 FQNEAQ (reference sequence). The CDR3 DNA follows: TGTGCCAGCAGCTTAACGCTTTCTGGCGGGGAGCTGTTTTTT. Amino acids: CASSLTLSGGELFF.

The chain couples TRBV6-1 to TRBJ1-5; TRBD1 is a possible D gene (5 bases). The CDR3 is made up of 16 amino acids. CDR1 is MNHNS and CDR2 is SASEGT in the germline V gene. V dropped 4 bases and J dropped 0 bases, with 13 bases sitting between them. CDR3 in amino acids: CASSGGDGYSNQPQHF. DNA for the CDR3: TGTGCCAGCAGTGGAGGGGACGGCTATAGCAATCAGCCCCAGCATTTT.

The rearrangement uses TRBV27 and TRBJ1-1; TRBD1 aligns across 7 bases. The V gene's germline CDR1 is MNHEY and CDR2 SMNVEV (reference sequence). V was pared by 4 bases and J by 2 bases, with 13 bases of the junction left unmatched. The CDR3 contains 17 residues. The CDR3 loop reads CASSSGPEGAANTEAFF. In DNA form, the CDR3 reads TGTGCCAGCAGTTCGGGCCCTGAGGGGGCAGCAAACACTGAAGCTTTCTTT.

V is TRBV27 and J is TRBJ2-2; 13 positions match TRBD2. V trimming: 1 base; J trimming: 5 bases; junction bases outside the gene matches: 7. Germline lookup yields CDR1 MNHEY and CDR2 SMNVEV (reference sequence). This CDR3 comprises 18 residues. For the CDR3, the DNA is TGTGCCAGCAGTTTATACCCGGGACTAGCGGGACCGACCGGGGAGCTGTTTTTT. Translated, it gives CASSLYPGLAGPTGELFF.

V gene TRBV7-6 combines with J gene TRBJ2-7, with D possibly being TRBD1 (5 bases). The V gene's germline CDR1 is SGHVS and CDR2 FNYEAQ. V lost 1 base to trimming and J lost 1 base, with 14 bases between them. CDR3 length: 16 residues. For the CDR3, the DNA is TGTGCCAGCAGCTTAGGGGTGGGGCGTTATTCCTACGAGCAGTACTTC. Its protein is CASSLGVGRYSYEQYF.

The CDR3 is CASSFQGGRALGQYF. The CDR3 DNA sequence: TGTGCCAGCAGTTTCCAGGGCGGGAGGGCCCTCGGGCAGTACTTC. The chain joins TRBV27 to TRBJ2-7, with 9 bases lining up with TRBD2. CDR1 and CDR2 (germline): MNHEY, SMNVEV (reference sequence). This CDR3 is 15 amino acids long. V dropped 3 bases and J dropped 9; count of bases not matched to a gene: 12.

The chain links TRBV11-2 to TRBJ2-1; D might be TRBD2 (6 bases). The V and J ends lost 5 bases and 8 bases respectively, with 16 bases between them. CDR1 and CDR2 from the germline V gene are SGHAT and FQNNGV. The length of the CDR3 is 14 residues. The CDR3: CASSLANRRDEQFF. The CDR3 region has the DNA TGTGCCAGCAGCCTAGCGAATCGTCGCGATGAGCAGTTCTTC.

This chain connects TRBV28 to TRBJ1-2, with 8 nucleotides matching TRBD1. In germline, CDR1 is MDHEN, CDR2 SYDVKM. The CDR3 contains 14 residues. V lost 4 bases to trimming and J lost 4 bases; unmatched junction nucleotides: 5. This CDR3 reads CASSWTGLPYGYTF. CDR3 bases: TGTGCCAGCAGTTGGACAGGGCTACCCTATGGCTACACCTTC.

The chain is built from TRBV7-6 and TRBJ2-5; tentative D call: TRBD2 (6 bases). This CDR3 comprises 13 residues. CDR1 SGHVS and CDR2 FNYEAQ come from the germline V gene. Between the trimmed V and J ends, which lost 3 bases and 5 bases, there was a span of 10 bases. The CDR3 spells CASSFYGGETQYF. CDR3 nucleotide sequence: TGTGCCAGCAGCTTTTATGGAGGGGAGACCCAGTACTTC.

This clone was counted a single time. This rearrangement joins TRBV10-2 to TRBJ2-7, with 10 bases lining up with TRBD1. Per germline, CDR1 WSHSY and CDR2 SAAADI. The J segment lost 3 bases and the V segment lost 3 bases, leaving 8 bases of the junction unmatched. This CDR3 region has 16 residues. The CDR3 protein is CASSDYDRGLGYEQYF. The CDR3 nucleotides are TGCGCCAGCAGTGACTACGACAGGGGGCTGGGCTACGAGCAGTACTTC.

The sample holds one count of this clone. This sequence joins TRBV9 and TRBJ2-1; D not resolved. This CDR3 has 11 residues. Trimming pared 7 bases from V and 7 bases from J, leaving 9 bases between. Germline CDR1 and CDR2: SGDLS and YYNGEE. The DNA for the CDR3 is TGTGCCAGCCAATCTGAAAATGAGCAGTTCTTC. Protein sequence: CASQSENEQFF.

This chain links TRBV25-1 with TRBJ1-2; 7 bases are shared with TRBD1. Germline V gene lookup returns CDR1 MGHDK and CDR2 SYGVNS. This CDR3 is 13 amino acids long. V trimming: 5 bases; J trimming: 6 bases; junction bases outside the gene matches: 6. The CDR3: CASSLTGVDGYTF. The CDR3 DNA follows: TGTGCCAGCAGTCTAACAGGGGTGGATGGCTACACCTTC.

The V gene is TRBV19, the J gene TRBJ2-7; TRBD1 matches 9 bases. Germline CDR1 reads LNHDA; CDR2 reads SQIVND (reference sequence). J gave up 2 bases and V 4 bases, and 18 bases lay outside the gene matches. This CDR3 has 19 amino acids. CDR3 nucleotide sequence: TGTGCCAGTAGTACTTTTCCGGGACAGGGTGGATCTCTCCCCTACGAGCAGTACTTC. This gives the protein CASSTFPGQGGSLPYEQYF.

This clone has a single count. The chain uses TRBV2 and TRBJ2-5; TRBD2 aligns across 8 bases. There are 15 residues in the CDR3. V trimming: 6 bases; J trimming: 5 bases; junction bases outside the gene matches: 11. In germline, CDR1 is SNHLY, CDR2 FYNNEI. The CDR3: CASRQSGSGLETQYF. The DNA for the CDR3 is TGTGCCAGCAGGCAGAGCGGGAGCGGTTTGGAGACCCAGTACTTC.

This chain connects TRBV7-9 to TRBJ2-7; D might be TRBD1 or TRBD2, each matching 5 bases. In germline, CDR1 is SEHNR, CDR2 FQNEAQ (reference sequence). This CDR3 spans 12 amino acids. Trimming left V 2 bases short and J 5 bases short, with 7 bases between. The CDR3 loop reads CASSLSGHEQYF. DNA for the CDR3: TGTGCCAGCAGCTTATCGGGGCACGAGCAGTACTTC.

This chain joins TRBV5-1 and TRBJ2-5; 7 bases match TRBD1. V lost 4 bases and J lost 1; bases outside the gene matches: 10. Germline-derived CDR1 and CDR2 are SGHRS and YFSETQ. This CDR3 is built from 16 residues. CDR3 protein: CASSPRQGTSQETQYF. The CDR3 DNA is TGCGCCAGCAGCCCGCGACAGGGAACGAGCCAAGAGACCCAGTACTTC. Looking up the rest from reference TRBV5-1 and TRBJ2-5 gives the full variable domain: KAGVTQTPRYLIKTRGQQVTLSCSPISGHRSVSWYQQTPGQGLQFLFEYFSETQRNKGNFPGRFSGRQFSNSRSEMNVSTLELGDSALYLCASSPRQGTSQETQYFGPGTRLLVL.

There are a few counts of this clone. The chain has TRBV2 and TRBJ1-5, with TRBD1 matching 9 bases. V lost 6 bases to trimming and J lost 0 bases; unmatched junction nucleotides: 3. This CDR3 region has 15 residues. CDR1 and CDR2 from the germline V gene are SNHLY and FYNNEI. This CDR3 is CASRRDRASNQPQHF. CDR3 bases: TGTGCCAGCAGGAGGGACAGGGCTAGCAATCAGCCCCAGCATTTT.

This chain connects TRBV19 to TRBJ2-7; perhaps TRBD1 as D (6 bases). Trimming stripped 2 bases from V and 5 bases from J, with 13 bases between. The CDR3 has 14 amino acids. Germline assignment: CDR1 LNHDA and CDR2 SQIVND (reference sequence). CDR3 sequence reads: CASSIQGTSHEQYF. CDR3 bases: TGTGCCAGTAGTATACAGGGGACCTCTCACGAGCAGTACTTC.

The chain has TRBV6-1 and TRBJ2-1, with 8 bases fitting TRBD1. The V and J ends lost 0 bases and 6 bases, in that order; junction bases with no gene match: 7. This CDR3 has 16 residues. CDR1 is MNHNS and CDR2 is SASEGT in the germline V gene. CDR3 nucleotides: TGTGCCAGCAGTGAAGCCTATAGACAGGGGATCAATGAGCAGTTCTTC. As protein: CASSEAYRQGINEQFF.

The genes are TRBV6-5 and TRBJ2-7, with TRBD2 identical over 10 bases. V lost 2 bases and J lost 1; bases outside the gene matches: 2. CDR1 and CDR2 from the germline V gene are MNHEY and SVGAGI. The CDR3 is 15 amino acids. The CDR3 spells CASSYSSGRSYEQYF. In nucleotides, the CDR3 is TGTGCCAGCAGTTACAGTAGCGGGAGGTCCTACGAGCAGTACTTC.

This chain connects TRBV11-2 to TRBJ2-1, with D possibly being TRBD1 (7 bases). The ends were cut back, 4 bases at V and 4 bases at J, with 20 bases in the middle. Per the germline V gene, CDR1 is SGHAT and CDR2 is FQNNGV. This CDR3 is built from 17 residues. The CDR3 DNA is TGTGCCAGCAGCTCCGCCAGCCAGGGGGGAAGTTACAATGAGCAGTTCTTC. It is translated as CASSSASQGGSYNEQFF.

The chain links TRBV27 to TRBJ1-2; D not resolved. The CDR3 spans 14 residues. V was clipped by 4 bases and J by 4 bases, with 13 bases between them. In germline, CDR1 is MNHEY, CDR2 SMNVEV (reference sequence). CDR3 nucleotides: TGTGCCAGCAGTTCCCTCGACGGACTCTATGGCTACACCTTC. It is translated as CASSSLDGLYGYTF.

The chain links TRBV27 to TRBJ2-5; 8 positions match TRBD1. The length of the CDR3 is 13 residues. Germline V gene sequence: CDR1 MNHEY, CDR2 SMNVEV (reference sequence). The V gene end was trimmed by 5 bases and the J gene end by 5 bases; junction bases not matched to a gene: 4. CDR3 residues: CASSGRQGETQYF. The DNA of the CDR3 is TGTGCCAGCAGTGGCCGACAGGGGGAGACCCAGTACTTC.

V gene TRBV10-3 combines with J gene TRBJ2-1; no reliable D call. Trimming removed 7 bases from V and 4 bases from J, with 17 bases in between. This CDR3 has 15 amino acids. Germline V gives CDR1 ENHRY, CDR2 SYGVKD. The CDR3 loop reads CAITAYSNGYNEQFF. For the CDR3, the DNA is TGTGCCATCACCGCCTATTCTAATGGGTACAATGAGCAGTTCTTC.

The rearrangement joins TRBV5-6 to TRBJ2-7, with 7 bases matching TRBD1. Looked up from germline, CDR1 is SGHDT and CDR2 is YYEEEE. V gave up 5 bases and J gave up 3 bases; unmatched junction bases: 5. This CDR3 is 13 amino acids long. CDR3 protein: CASRVGTVYEQYF. The CDR3 DNA is TGTGCCAGCAGGGTGGGGACAGTCTACGAGCAGTACTTC.

The CDR3 loop is CASSYGEDEQFF. CDR3 DNA: TGTGCCAGCAGTTACGGGGAGGATGAGCAGTTCTTC. J is TRBJ2-1 and V is TRBV6-6; perhaps TRBD2 as D (6 bases). This CDR3 has 12 residues. CDR1 and CDR2 from the germline V gene are MNHNY and SVGAGI (reference sequence). Trimming cost V 2 bases and J 8 bases, with 7 bases left between them.

The genes are TRBV28 and TRBJ1-5; possibly TRBD1 for D (5 bases). From germline, CDR1 is MDHEN and CDR2 SYDVKM. The CDR3 has 17 amino acids. The germline V and J ends were trimmed by 3 bases and 0 bases, with 15 bases remaining between them. The CDR3 DNA sequence: TGTGCCAGCAGTTTCCGGGGGAATGCTTTTAGCAATCAGCCCCAGCATTTT. Translating gives CASSFRGNAFSNQPQHF.

The chain links TRBV9 to TRBJ2-7; 7 positions match TRBD1. Unmatched junction bases numbered 5, after V lost 2 bases and J lost 3 bases. The CDR3 has 14 residues. The V gene's germline CDR1 is SGDLS and CDR2 YYNGEE. In DNA, the CDR3 is TGTGCCAGCAGCGTCGACAGGGATTACTACGAGCAGTACTTC. Protein product: CASSVDRDYYEQYF.

V is TRBV4-1 and J is TRBJ2-6; D is unresolved. The CDR3 has 16 residues. V was cut by 0 bases and J by 1 base, with 7 bases left in between. Germline V lookup: CDR1 MGHRA, CDR2 YSYEKL. CDR3 region: CASSQDYGSGANVLTF. The CDR3 DNA follows: TGCGCCAGCAGCCAAGATTACGGATCTGGGGCCAACGTCCTGACTTTC.

The chain couples TRBV19 to TRBJ1-5; TRBD1 matches 8 bases. With 8 bases clipped from V and 0 bases from J, the junction kept 6 bases outside the gene matches. In germline, CDR1 is LNHDA, CDR2 SQIVND (reference sequence). CDR3 length equals 15 residues. The DNA for the CDR3 is TGTGCCAGTTCCGGGACAGGACATAGCAATCAGCCCCAGCATTTT. Amino acids: CASSGTGHSNQPQHF.